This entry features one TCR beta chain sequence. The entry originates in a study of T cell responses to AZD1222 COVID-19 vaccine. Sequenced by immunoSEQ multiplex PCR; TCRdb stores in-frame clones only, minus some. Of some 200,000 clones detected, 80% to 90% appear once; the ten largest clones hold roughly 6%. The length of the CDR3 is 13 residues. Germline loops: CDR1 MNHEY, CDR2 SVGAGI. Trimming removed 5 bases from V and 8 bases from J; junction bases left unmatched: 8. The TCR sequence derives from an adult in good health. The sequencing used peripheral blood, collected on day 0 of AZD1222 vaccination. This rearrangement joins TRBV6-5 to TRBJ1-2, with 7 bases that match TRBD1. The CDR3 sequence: CASSPGQLWGYTF. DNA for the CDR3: TGTGCCAGCAGTCCGGGACAGCTCTGGGGCTACACCTTC.